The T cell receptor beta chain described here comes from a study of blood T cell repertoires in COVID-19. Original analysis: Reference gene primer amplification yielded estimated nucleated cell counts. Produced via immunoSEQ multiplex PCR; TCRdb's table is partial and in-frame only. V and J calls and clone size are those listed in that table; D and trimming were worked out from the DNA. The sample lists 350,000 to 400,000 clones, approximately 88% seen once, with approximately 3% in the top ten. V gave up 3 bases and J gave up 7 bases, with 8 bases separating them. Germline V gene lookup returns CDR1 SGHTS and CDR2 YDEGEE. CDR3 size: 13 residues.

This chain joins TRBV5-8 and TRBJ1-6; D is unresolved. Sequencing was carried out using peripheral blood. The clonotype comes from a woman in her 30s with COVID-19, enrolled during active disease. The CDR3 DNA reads TGTGCCAGCAGCTCACGGTCCAATTCACCCCTCCACTTT. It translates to CASSSRSNSPLHF.